A selection of T cell receptor beta chains follows, all from one sample in a study of T cell repertoires in cytomegalovirus infection. In TCRdb, the reads were re-called with MiXCR into one record per CDR3 protein. The sample lists almost 550,000 distinct CDR3 sequences; 16% were seen once. Source material: CD8+ T cells from PBMCs. Every receptor here comes from a human donor in good health (CMV status not recorded). Some clones in this sample may be carry-over from other donors' samples. The conserved cysteine and the conserved F or W are not part of the CDR3 here. Clone size is stated in some rows and not others, as once, few, many or a class when expanded.

size	J	V	CDR3
once	TRBJ2-5	TRBV5-3	ASRGRLTQETQY
many	TRBJ2-1	TRBV27	ASSLPLGRVQGVNEQF
.	TRBJ2-1	TRBV3-1	ASSQEVTDNEQF
many	TRBJ1-1	TRBV6-2/TRBV6-3	ASRTGLNTEAF
.	TRBJ1-6	TRBV6-6	ASSYSRRTSRSPLH
many	TRBJ2-5	TRBV7-9	ASSLPVQETQY
many	TRBJ1-2	TRBV28	ASSLYGGLYGYT
many	TRBJ2-5	TRBV6-1	ASSPRTGVKTQY
many	TRBJ2-1	TRBV12-3/TRBV12-4	ASSDIDRGEF
many	TRBJ2-7	TRBV7-8	ASSLASGTSYEQY
many	TRBJ2-1	TRBV19	ASSVRRGSYNEQF
many	TRBJ2-1	TRBV6-6	ASSYDGGGVSFDNEQF
.	TRBJ1-2	TRBV5-1	ASSAAGTGRANYGYT
many	TRBJ2-7	TRBV7-9	ASSPGDRPYEQY
.	TRBJ1-2	TRBV20-1	SAARTGTEGGYT
.	TRBJ1-5	TRBV11-2	ASSLDVSQDQPQH
many	TRBJ2-3	TRBV27	ASSLSPGGTDTQY
many	TRBJ2-1	TRBV7-6	ASSNPRQGSGRNYNEQF
.	TRBJ1-1	TRBV19	ASSIWGLNTEAF
many	TRBJ2-2	TRBV4-2	ASSREENTGELF
.	TRBJ2-5	TRBV28	ASSTPRTSGILVQETQY
many	TRBJ2-7	TRBV7-8	ASSLGEGFPYEQY
many	TRBJ2-1	TRBV12-3/TRBV12-4	ASSLVAGGGLEQF
many	TRBJ2-5	TRBV7-9	ASSPILETQY
.	TRBJ2-1	TRBV7-9	ASSLSRAEQF
few	TRBJ2-7	TRBV4-1	ASSQEVGDSGYSYEQY
.	TRBJ2-2	TRBV9	ASRDGTSNTGELF
many	TRBJ2-7	TRBV12-3/TRBV12-4	ASSPDHEQY
.	TRBJ2-1	TRBV18	ASSRLAGDHEQF
many	TRBJ2-3	TRBV28	ASSLYRQRAPGADTQY
.	TRBJ1-5	TRBV6-5	ASSYKGSQPQH
many	TRBJ2-1	TRBV7-2	ASSSFSGGYNEQF
many	TRBJ2-2	TRBV27	ATKIRTGNTGELF
.	TRBJ2-7	TRBV9	ASSVEAGALDYEQY
many	TRBJ2-7	TRBV28	ASQDRGDEQY
.	TRBJ1-6	TRBV14	ASSPPGGFNSPLH
.	TRBJ2-7	TRBV4-1	ASSQGRPAAGRSYEQY
.	TRBJ1-5	TRBV9	ASSGTGVNQPQH
.	TRBJ1-1	TRBV5-1	ASSWTTPATEAF
many	TRBJ2-1	TRBV11-2	ASSFRGTGRDEQF
.	TRBJ1-5	TRBV19	ASSMGTGVLSNQPQH
.	TRBJ1-6	TRBV20-1	SARNATPSSSYNSPLH
few	TRBJ2-3	TRBV4-1	ASRPLAGSASGTDTQY
.	TRBJ1-1	TRBV7-9	ASSPRDYDTEAF
few	TRBJ1-2	TRBV13	ASSQGTGSNYGYT